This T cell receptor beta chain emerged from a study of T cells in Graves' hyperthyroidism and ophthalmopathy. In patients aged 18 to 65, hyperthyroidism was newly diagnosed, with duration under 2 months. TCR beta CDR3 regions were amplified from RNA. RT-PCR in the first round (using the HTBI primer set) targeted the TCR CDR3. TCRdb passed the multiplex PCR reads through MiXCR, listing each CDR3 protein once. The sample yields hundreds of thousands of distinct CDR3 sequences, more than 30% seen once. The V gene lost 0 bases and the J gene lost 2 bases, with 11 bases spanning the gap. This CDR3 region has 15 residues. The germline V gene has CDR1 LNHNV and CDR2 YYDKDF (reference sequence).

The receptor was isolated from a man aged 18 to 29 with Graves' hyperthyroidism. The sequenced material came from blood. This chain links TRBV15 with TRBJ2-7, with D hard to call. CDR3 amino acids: CATSREGISTYEQYF. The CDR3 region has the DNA TGTGCCACCAGCAGAGAAGGGATCTCTACCTACGAGCAGTACTTC.